This T cell receptor (beta chain) was sequenced for a study of Ad26.COV2.S vaccination and SARS-CoV-2 variants. The germline CDR1 and CDR2 sequences are KGHSH and LQKENI. CDR3 length: 13 residues. The V and J ends lost 1 base and 6 bases respectively, with 9 bases between them. The data were produced by immunoSEQ multiplex PCR, yet TCRdb's version contains in-frame clones alone and is incomplete. The sample yields tens of thousands of clones, approximately 82% seen once. Worth noting for this clone: Its matching antigen is unknown.

Study findings and constraints: Total T cell responses, in the TCR breadth and depth analyses, may have been underestimated. The study found higher spike-specific TCR breadth in vaccine than placebo recipients. Recipients of either vaccine or placebo displayed similar breadth of non-spike TCRs. There was reportedly substantial breadth in spike-specific CD8+ and CD4+ T cell responses after vaccination.

The sequencing used peripheral blood, collected after recovery from COVID-19. V gene TRBV18 combines with J gene TRBJ1-2, with D perhaps matching TRBD1 (5 bases). The TCR originated in a human donor who had recovered from COVID-19. This CDR3 is CASSPQGTNGYTF. CDR3 coding DNA: TGTGCCAGCTCACCACAGGGGACCAATGGCTACACCTTC.